The sequence of this T cell receptor (beta chain) was determined in a study of radiation and T cells in renal cell carcinoma. Profiled with immunoSEQ multiplex PCR; TCRdb holds only in-frame clones, not every one. In the table there are approximately 120,000 clones, around 80% of which are singletons. J gave up 8 bases and V 4 bases, and 4 bases lay outside the gene matches. The germline V gene encodes CDR1 MNHNS and CDR2 SASEGT. This CDR3 is 14 amino acids long. The time point is: baseline pretreatment blood. As to treatment: 15 Gy SBRT to primary tumor, nephrectomy 4 weeks later. The rearrangement uses TRBV6-1 and TRBJ1-3; 11 positions match TRBD1. The sequence came from a woman aged 55-70 years with renal cell carcinoma. Sequences were derived from blood, sampled from a patient whose treatment included radiotherapy and nephrectomy. CDR3 nucleotides: TGTGCCAGCAGTGGGACAGGGGGCTTCGACACCATATATTTT. Its translation is CASSGTGGFDTIYF.